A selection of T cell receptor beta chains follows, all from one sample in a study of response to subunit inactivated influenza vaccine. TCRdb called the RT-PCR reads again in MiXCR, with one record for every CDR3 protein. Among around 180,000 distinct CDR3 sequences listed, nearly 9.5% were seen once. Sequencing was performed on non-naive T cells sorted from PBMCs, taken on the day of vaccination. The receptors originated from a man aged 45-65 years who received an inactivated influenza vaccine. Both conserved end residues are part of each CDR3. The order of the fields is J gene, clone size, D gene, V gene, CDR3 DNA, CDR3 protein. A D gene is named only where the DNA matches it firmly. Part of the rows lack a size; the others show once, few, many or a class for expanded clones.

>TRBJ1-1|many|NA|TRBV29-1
TGCAGTACTGATGGGGCGACGAACACTGAAGCTTTCTTT
CSTDGATNTEAFF
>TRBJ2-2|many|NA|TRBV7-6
TGTGCCAGCAGCCCGGACTCCTTCAGGAACACCGGGGAGCTGTTTTTT
CASSPDSFRNTGELFF
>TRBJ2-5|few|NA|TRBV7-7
TGTGCCAGCAGCCCCCGGGTAGCGGCGAAGCAAGAGACCCAGTACTTC
CASSPRVAAKQETQYF
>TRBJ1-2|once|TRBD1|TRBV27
TGTGCCAGCAGGACAGGGGTTCGCGGCTACACCTTC
CASRTGVRGYTF
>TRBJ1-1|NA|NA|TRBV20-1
TGCAGTGCTAGCTATGGGGCGGCCCCCTCCCGGGATATGAACACTGAAGCTTTCTTT
CSASYGAAPSRDMNTEAFF
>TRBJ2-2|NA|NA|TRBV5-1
TGCGCCAGCAGCTATCCAGGGCACACCGGGGAGCTGTTTTTT
CASSYPGHTGELFF
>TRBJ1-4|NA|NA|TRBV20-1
TGCAGTGCTAGAGATTCACGGCAAGCAACTAATGAAAAACTGTTTTTT
CSARDSRQATNEKLFF
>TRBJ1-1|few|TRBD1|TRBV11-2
TGTGCCAGCAGCCCGGACAGGGCCACTGAAGCTTTCTTT
CASSPDRATEAFF
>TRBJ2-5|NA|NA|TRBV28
TGTGCCAGCCGCCCCTTGGGCAGGCCACAAGAGACCCAGTACTTC
CASRPLGRPQETQYF
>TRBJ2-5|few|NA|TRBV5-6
TGTGCCAGCCAACCCTGGGTGGGGGAGACCCAGTACTTC
CASQPWVGETQYF
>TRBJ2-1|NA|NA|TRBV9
TGTGCCAGCAGCGTAGTTGGACTTAGCTCCTACAATGAGCAGTTCTTC
CASSVVGLSSYNEQFF
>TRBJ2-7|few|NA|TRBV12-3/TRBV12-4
TGTGCCAGCAGTTTGTTGGAGGACGGGCAGAGGGAGCAGTACTTC
CASSLLEDGQREQYF
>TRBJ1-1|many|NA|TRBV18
TGTGCCAGCTCACCACAGGGGGTGAACACTGAAGCTTTCTTT
CASSPQGVNTEAFF
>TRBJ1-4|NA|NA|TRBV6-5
TGTGCCAGCAGTTACTCCTGGGAGGGACGGAAAAAACTGTTTTTT
CASSYSWEGRKKLFF
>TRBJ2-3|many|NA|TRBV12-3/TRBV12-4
TGTGCCAGCAGTTTTACCAGCTACGGCACAGATACGCAGTATTTT
CASSFTSYGTDTQYF
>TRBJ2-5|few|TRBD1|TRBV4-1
TGCGCCAGCAGCCGCTATGGGACAGATGCTCCAGAGACCCAGTACTTC
CASSRYGTDAPETQYF
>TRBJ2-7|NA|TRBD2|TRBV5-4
TGTGCCAGCAGCTCCCGCCTCCAGCGGGGGTCCCCCGAGCAGTACTTC
CASSSRLQRGSPEQYF
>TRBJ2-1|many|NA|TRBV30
TGTGCCTCCGACGGGAGCGAACGCTCCTACAATGAGCAGTTCTTC
CASDGSERSYNEQFF
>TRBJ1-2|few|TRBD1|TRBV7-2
TGTGCCAGCAGCCCAGTCCGGACAGGGAACTATGGCTACACCTTC
CASSPVRTGNYGYTF
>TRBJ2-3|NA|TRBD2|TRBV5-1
TGCGCCAGCAGCATTGGTAGCGGGGTAACAGATACGCAGTATTTT
CASSIGSGVTDTQYF
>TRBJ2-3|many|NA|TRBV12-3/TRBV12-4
TGTGCCAGCAGTTTACGACAGCCGCCAGATACGCAGTATTTT
CASSLRQPPDTQYF
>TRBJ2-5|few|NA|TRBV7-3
TGTGCCAGCAGCCTCGGGGACCAGCAGACCCAGTACTTC
CASSLGDQQTQYF
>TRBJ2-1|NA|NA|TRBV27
TGTGCCAGCGTGTTCCTTCCTCCTCTTCTCCCCCACAATGAGCAGTTCTTC
CASVFLPPLLPHNEQFF
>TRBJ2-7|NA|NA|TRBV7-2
TGTGCCAGCAGCTTAGTTTCTGGGGTTGGCTACGAGCAGTACTTC
CASSLVSGVGYEQYF
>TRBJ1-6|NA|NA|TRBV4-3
TGCGCCAGCAGCCAAGAAAGCCAGGGGAGAGGGGCCCTCCACTTT
CASSQESQGRGALHF
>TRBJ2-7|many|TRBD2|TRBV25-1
TGTGCCAGCAGTCTTACCCTTAGCGGGATGGCCCACGAGCAGTACTTC
CASSLTLSGMAHEQYF
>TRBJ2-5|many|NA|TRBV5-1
TGCGCCAGCAGCTTGCAGGGGTTTCGGGAGACCCAGTACTTC
CASSLQGFRETQYF
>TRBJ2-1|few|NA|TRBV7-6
TGTGCCAGCAGCCCACTCCCTGCTAGCCAACGAGGGCAGTTCTTC
CASSPLPASQRGQFF
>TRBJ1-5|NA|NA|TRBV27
TGTGCCAGCAGCGCAAACAGGGGCAATCAGCCCCAGCATTTT
CASSANRGNQPQHF
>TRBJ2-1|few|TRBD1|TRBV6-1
TGTGCCAGCAGTCCCGGGACAGATAACTCCTACAATGAGCAGTTCTTC
CASSPGTDNSYNEQFF
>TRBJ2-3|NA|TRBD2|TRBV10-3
TGTGCCATCAGGAAAACTAGCGGGGGTGGCACAGATACGCAGTATTTT
CAIRKTSGGGTDTQYF
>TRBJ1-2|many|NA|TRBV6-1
TGTGCCAGCGTAGTTCAGGGGATCTATGGCTACACCTTC
CASVVQGIYGYTF
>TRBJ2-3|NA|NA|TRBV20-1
TGCAGTGCTAGAGTTCGCACAGATACGCAGTATTTT
CSARVRTDTQYF
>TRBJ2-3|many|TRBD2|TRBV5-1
TGCGCCAGCAGCTTCTCACGGGGACTAGCAAACACAGATACGCAGTATTTT
CASSFSRGLANTDTQYF
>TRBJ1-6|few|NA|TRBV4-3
TGCGCCAGCAGCCAAGATTGGGGGAGTGGATCGCTCTCACCCCTCCACTTT
CASSQDWGSGSLSPLHF
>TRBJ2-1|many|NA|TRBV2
TGTGCCAGTCATTGGACAGTTGGCTATGAGCAGTTCTTC
CASHWTVGYEQFF
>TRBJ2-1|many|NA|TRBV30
TGTGCCTGGAGGGGGACTGCACGGGAGCAGTTCTTC
CAWRGTAREQFF
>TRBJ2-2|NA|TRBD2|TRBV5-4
TGTGCCAGCAGCTCACCCCTAGCGGGGGGGGCGAACACCGGGGAGCTGTTTTTT
CASSSPLAGGANTGELFF
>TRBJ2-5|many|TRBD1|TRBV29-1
TGCAGCTCACGCAGGGGGAACGGCCAAGAGACCCAGTACTTC
CSSRRGNGQETQYF
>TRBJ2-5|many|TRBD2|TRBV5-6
TGTGCCAGCAGCTTATGGACTAGCGAAGAGACCCAGTACTTC
CASSLWTSEETQYF
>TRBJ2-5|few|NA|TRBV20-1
TGCAGTGCTAGTAGGCAGCCTAGGGTTGAGACCCAGTACTTC
CSASRQPRVETQYF
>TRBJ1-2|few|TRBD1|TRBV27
TGTGCCAGCAGTTTAGGACAGGGGAGGCAAGGTGGCTACACCTTC
CASSLGQGRQGGYTF
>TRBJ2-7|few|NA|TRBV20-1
TGCAGTGCTAGAGAGCCCGGGACGATGGGGGAGCAGTACTTC
CSAREPGTMGEQYF
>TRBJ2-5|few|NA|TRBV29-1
TGCAGCGTTCTGGTCCAAGAGACCCAGTACTTC
CSVLVQETQYF
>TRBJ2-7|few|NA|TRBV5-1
TGCGCCAGCAGCTTGGAATGGGGTGGAACATACGAGCAGTACTTC
CASSLEWGGTYEQYF
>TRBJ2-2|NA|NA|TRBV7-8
TGTGCCAGCAGCTTAGCGCGGCTAGCGCCTACCGGGGAGCTGTTTTTT
CASSLARLAPTGELFF
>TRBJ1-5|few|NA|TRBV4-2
TGTGCCAGCAGCCAAGAGGGAGGCAATCAGCCCCAGCATTTT
CASSQEGGNQPQHF
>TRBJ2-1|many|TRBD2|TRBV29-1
TGCAGCGTTGAAGATCGGCTAGCGGGAGTAGGTGAGCAGTTCTTC
CSVEDRLAGVGEQFF
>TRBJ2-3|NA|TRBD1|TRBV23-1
TGCGCCAGCAGTCAATCGTTACAGGGGACAGATACGCAGTATTTT
CASSQSLQGTDTQYF
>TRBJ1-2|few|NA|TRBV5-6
TGTGCCAGCAGCCCCCCATCGGGGGGAGGCTACACCTTC
CASSPPSGGGYTF
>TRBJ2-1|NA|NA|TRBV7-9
TGTGCCAGCAGCTTAGGCCCCGACGGGAGTCTGTTTGATGAGCAGTTCTTC
CASSLGPDGSLFDEQFF